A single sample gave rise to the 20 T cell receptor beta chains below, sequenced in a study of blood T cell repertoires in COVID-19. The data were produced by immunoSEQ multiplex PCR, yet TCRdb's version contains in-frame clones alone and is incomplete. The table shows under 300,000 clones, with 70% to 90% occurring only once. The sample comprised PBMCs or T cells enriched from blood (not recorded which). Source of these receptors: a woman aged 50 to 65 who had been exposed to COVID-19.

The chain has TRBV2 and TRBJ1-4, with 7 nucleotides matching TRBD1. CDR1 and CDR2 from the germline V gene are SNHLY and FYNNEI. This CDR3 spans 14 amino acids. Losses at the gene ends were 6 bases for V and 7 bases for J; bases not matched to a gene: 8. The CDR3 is CASSRRGTGEKLFF. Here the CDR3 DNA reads TGTGCCAGCAGCCGCAGGGGGACCGGTGAAAAACTGTTTTTT.

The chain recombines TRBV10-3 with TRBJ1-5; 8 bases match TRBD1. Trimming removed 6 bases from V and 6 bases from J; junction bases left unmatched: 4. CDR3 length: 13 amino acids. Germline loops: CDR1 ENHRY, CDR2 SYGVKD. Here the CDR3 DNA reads TGTGCCATCAGGGACAGGGCAGGTCAGCCCCAGCATTTT. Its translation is CAIRDRAGQPQHF.

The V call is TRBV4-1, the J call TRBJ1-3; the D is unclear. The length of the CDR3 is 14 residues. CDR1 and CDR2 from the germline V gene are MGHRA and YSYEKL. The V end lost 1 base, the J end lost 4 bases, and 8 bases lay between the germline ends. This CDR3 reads CASSQGQKGNTIYF. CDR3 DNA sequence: TGCGCCAGCAGCCAAGGGCAGAAGGGAAACACCATATATTTT.

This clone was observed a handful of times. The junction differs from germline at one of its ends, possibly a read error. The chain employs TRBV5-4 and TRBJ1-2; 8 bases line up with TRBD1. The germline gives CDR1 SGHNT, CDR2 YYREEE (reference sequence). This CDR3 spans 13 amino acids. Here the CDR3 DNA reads TGTGCCAGCAGCTTGACAGGGGGGCCGTTAATGTCCTTC. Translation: CASSLTGGPLMSF. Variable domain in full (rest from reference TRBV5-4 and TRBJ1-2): ETGVTQSPTHLIKTRGQQVTLRCSSQSGHNTVSWYQQALGQGPQFIFQYYREEENGRGNFPPRFSGLQFPNYSSELNVNALELDDSALYLCASSLTGGPLMSFGSGTRLTVV.

The CDR3 spells CASSAGALSEKLFF. CDR3 nucleotide sequence: TGCGCCAGCAGTGCAGGGGCGCTTTCTGAAAAACTGTTTTTT. V is TRBV10-2 and J is TRBJ1-4, with a possible D match to TRBD1 (6 bases). V lost 4 bases and J lost 7, with 13 bases in between. Germline values: CDR1 WSHSY, CDR2 SAAADI. The CDR3 contains 14 residues.

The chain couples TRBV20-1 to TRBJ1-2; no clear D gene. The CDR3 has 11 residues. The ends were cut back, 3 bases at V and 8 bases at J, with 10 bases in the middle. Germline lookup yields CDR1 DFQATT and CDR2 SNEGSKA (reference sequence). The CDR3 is CSARNAPGYTF. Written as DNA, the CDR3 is TGCAGTGCTAGGAATGCGCCCGGCTACACCTTC.

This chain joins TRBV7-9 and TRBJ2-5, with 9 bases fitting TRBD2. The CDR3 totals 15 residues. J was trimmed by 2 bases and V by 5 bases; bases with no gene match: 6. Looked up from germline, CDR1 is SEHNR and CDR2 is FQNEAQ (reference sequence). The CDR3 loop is CASSRPSGTQETQYF. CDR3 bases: TGTGCCAGCAGCCGTCCTAGCGGGACGCAAGAGACCCAGTACTTC. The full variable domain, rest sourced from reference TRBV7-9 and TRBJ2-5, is DTGVSQNPRHKITKRGQNVTFRCDPISEHNRLYWYRQTLGQGPEFLTYFQNEAQLEKSRLLSDRFSAERPKGSFSTLEIQRTEQGDSAMYLCASSRPSGTQETQYFGPGTRLLVL.

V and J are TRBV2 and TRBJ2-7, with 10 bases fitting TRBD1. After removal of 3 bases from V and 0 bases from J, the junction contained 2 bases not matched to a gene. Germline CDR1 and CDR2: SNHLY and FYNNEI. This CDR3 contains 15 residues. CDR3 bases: TGTGCCAGCAGTGAGGGGACAGGGGTCTCCTACGAGCAGTACTTC. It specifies CASSEGTGVSYEQYF.

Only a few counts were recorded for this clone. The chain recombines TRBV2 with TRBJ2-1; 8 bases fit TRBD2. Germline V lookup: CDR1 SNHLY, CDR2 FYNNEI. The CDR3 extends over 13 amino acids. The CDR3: CVTNGGAYNEQFF. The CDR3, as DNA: TGTGTCACCAACGGGGGGGCATACAATGAGCAGTTCTTC.

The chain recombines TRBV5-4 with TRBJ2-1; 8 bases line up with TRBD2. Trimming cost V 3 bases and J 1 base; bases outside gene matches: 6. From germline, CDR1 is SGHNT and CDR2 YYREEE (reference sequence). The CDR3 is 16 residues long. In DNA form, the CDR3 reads TGTGCCAGCAGCTCACCGGGGGGGAAATCCTACAATGAGCAGTTCTTC. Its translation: CASSSPGGKSYNEQFF.

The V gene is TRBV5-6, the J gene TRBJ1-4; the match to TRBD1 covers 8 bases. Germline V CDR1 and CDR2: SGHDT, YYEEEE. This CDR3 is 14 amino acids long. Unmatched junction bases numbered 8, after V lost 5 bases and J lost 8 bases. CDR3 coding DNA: TGTGCCAGCAGTTTCACAGGGGGAGTCGAAAAACTGTTTTTT. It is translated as CASSFTGGVEKLFF.

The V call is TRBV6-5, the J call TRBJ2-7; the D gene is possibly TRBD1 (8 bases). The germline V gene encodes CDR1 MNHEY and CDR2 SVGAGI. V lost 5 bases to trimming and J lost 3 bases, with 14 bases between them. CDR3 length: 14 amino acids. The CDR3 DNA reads TGTGCCAGCAGTCTCAACAGGGGGGGCTACGAGCAGTACTTC. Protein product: CASSLNRGGYEQYF.

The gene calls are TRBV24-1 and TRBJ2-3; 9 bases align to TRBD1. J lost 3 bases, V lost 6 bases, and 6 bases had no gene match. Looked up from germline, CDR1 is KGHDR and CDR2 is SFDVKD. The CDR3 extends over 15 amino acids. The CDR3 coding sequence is TGTGCCACCAGTTTGGGACAGGGATGGACAGATACGCAGTATTTT. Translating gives CATSLGQGWTDTQYF.

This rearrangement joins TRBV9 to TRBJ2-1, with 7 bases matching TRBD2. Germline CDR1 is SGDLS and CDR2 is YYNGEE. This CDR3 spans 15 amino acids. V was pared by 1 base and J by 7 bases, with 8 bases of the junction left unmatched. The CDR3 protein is CASSVYEREVNEQFF. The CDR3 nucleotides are TGTGCCAGCAGCGTATACGAGCGGGAAGTGAATGAGCAGTTCTTC. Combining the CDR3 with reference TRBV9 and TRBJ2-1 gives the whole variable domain DSGVTQTPKHLITATGQRVTLRCSPRSGDLSVYWYQQSLDQGLQFLIQYYNGEERAKGNILERFSAQQFPDLHSELNLSSLELGDSALYFCASSVYEREVNEQFFGPGTRLTVL.

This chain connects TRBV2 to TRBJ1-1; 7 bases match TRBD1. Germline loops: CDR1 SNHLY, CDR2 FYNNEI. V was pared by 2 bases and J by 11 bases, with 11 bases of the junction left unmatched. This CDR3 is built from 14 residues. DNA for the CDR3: TGTGCCAGCAGTGAAACACAGGGGAGGTTTTGGGCTTTCTTT. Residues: CASSETQGRFWAFF.

Here the CDR3 reads CASSIRDRETDTQYF. In DNA, the CDR3 is TGTGCCAGTAGTATTAGGGACAGGGAGACAGATACGCAGTATTTT. This chain connects TRBV19 to TRBJ2-3; 9 nucleotides agree with TRBD1. The CDR3 covers 15 residues. V was clipped by 3 bases and J by 3 bases; unmatched bases: 4. Germline assignment: CDR1 LNHDA and CDR2 SQIVND (reference sequence).

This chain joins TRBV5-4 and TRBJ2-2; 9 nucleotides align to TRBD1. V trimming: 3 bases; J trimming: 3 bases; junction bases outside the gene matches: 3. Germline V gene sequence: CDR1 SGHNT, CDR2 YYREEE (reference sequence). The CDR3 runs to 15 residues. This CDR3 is CASSWTGVDTGELFF. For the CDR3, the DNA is TGTGCCAGCAGCTGGACAGGGGTTGACACCGGGGAGCTGTTTTTT. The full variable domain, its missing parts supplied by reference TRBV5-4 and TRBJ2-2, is ETGVTQSPTHLIKTRGQQVTLRCSSQSGHNTVSWYQQALGQGPQFIFQYYREEENGRGNFPPRFSGLQFPNYSSELNVNALELDDSALYLCASSWTGVDTGELFFGEGSRLTVL.

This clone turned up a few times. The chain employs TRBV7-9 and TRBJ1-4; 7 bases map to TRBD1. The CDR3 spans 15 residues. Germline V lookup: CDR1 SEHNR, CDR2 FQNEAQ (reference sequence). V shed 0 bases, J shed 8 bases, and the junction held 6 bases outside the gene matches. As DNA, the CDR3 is TGTGCCAGCAGCTTAGCAACAGGGGTGAGCGAAAAACTGTTTTTT. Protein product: CASSLATGVSEKLFF.

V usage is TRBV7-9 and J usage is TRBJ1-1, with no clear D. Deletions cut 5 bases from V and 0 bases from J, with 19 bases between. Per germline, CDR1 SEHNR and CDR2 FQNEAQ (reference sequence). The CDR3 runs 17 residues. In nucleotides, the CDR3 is TGTGCCAGCAGCCTAGAAAGTCGGGGAATCATGAACACTGAAGCTTTCTTT. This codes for CASSLESRGIMNTEAFF.

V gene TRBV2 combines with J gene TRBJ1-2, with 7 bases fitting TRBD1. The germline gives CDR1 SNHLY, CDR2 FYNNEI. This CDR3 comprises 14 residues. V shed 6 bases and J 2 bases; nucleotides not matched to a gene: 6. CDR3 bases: TGTGCCAGCAGGTCCCAGACAGGGAACTATGGCTACACCTTC. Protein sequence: CASRSQTGNYGYTF.